Listed below are T cell receptor beta chains from one sample, sequenced in a study of OX40 agonist ivuxolimab in advanced cancers. TCRdb's copy holds only in-frame clones and misses some; the assay was immunoSEQ multiplex PCR. The sample includes roughly 92,000 clones, approximately 80% of them seen just once. The input for sequencing was CD4+ or CD8+ T cells sorted from blood, taken in a trial of the OX40 agonist ivuxolimab. These receptor sequences come from an adult with an advanced solid tumor such as melanoma, head and neck, liver or kidney cancer. CDR3s include the opening cysteine and the closing phenylalanine or tryptophan. Clone size is given for some rows only: seen once, a few or many times, or a class if the clone is expanded.

j_call v_call clone_size cdr3_aa
TRBJ1-1 TRBV19 once CASSISLGQNTEAFF
TRBJ1-5 TRBV6-6 few CASAKRDLNQPQHF
TRBJ2-1 TRBV6-5 NA CASSYTLAGANEQFF
TRBJ2-7 TRBV7-9 once CASSPYSYEQYF
TRBJ2-7 TRBV2 few CASSAYYEQYF
TRBJ2-7 TRBV19 NA CASSPAGTGTYEQYF
TRBJ1-5 TRBV6-1 NA CASSEVGAHSNQPQHF
TRBJ1-2 TRBV6-1 once CASTPGHTYGYTF
TRBJ2-1 TRBV5-1 NA CASSGGQGTVYNEQFF
TRBJ1-6 TRBV30 NA CAWSSGQGNSPLHF
TRBJ2-7 TRBV19 NA CASSTTTVSEQYF
TRBJ2-1 TRBV27 NA CASRSGTGAHNEQFF
TRBJ1-2 TRBV7-9 NA CASMDMVNYGYTF
TRBJ2-5 TRBV11-2 NA CASSLGQGPSQETQYF
TRBJ2-2 TRBV11-2 NA CASSSGRTANTGELFF
TRBJ2-2 TRBV6-1 once CASSEGIWGTTAGELFF
TRBJ1-1 TRBV27 NA CASAREYNTEAFF
TRBJ2-2 TRBV2 NA CASTGKNTGELFF
TRBJ2-3 TRBV4-2 once CASSQDGTATDTQYF
TRBJ1-1 TRBV9 NA CASSGGWDTEAFF
TRBJ2-2 TRBV9 NA CASSVETGNTGELFF
TRBJ2-7 TRBV27 NA CASSRVRDGRLGDEQYF
TRBJ1-2 TRBV27 NA CASRQGVQGIGYTF
TRBJ2-1 TRBV30 once CAWRGNYNEQFF
TRBJ1-1 TRBV4-3 NA CASSRSSGGEAFF
TRBJ1-1 TRBV10-2 NA CASSGQDVNTEAFF
TRBJ1-1 TRBV5-6 NA CASSLARGSLNTEAFF
TRBJ1-1 TRBV7-8 NA CASSLAPIGLIVTEAFF
TRBJ1-5 TRBV2 NA CASSEIGTPNQPQHF
TRBJ2-5 TRBV11-2 NA CASSLTTEQETQYF
TRBJ2-7 TRBV5-1 NA CASSLESTGREQYF
TRBJ2-2 TRBV5-4 NA CASLPGTSGGAVTGELFF
TRBJ2-1 TRBV19 NA CASRSGGVSYNEQFF